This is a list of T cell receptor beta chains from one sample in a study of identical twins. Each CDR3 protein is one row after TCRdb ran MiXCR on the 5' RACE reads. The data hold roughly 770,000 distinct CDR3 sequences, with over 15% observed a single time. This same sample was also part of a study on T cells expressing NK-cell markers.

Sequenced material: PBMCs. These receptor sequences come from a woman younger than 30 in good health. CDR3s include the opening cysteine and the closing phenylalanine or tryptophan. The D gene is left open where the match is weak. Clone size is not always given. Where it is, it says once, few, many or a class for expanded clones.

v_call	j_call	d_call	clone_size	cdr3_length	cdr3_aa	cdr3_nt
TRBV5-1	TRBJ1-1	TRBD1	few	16	CASSGQGDSMNTEAFF	TGCGCCAGCAGCGGCCAGGGGGACAGCATGAACACTGAAGCTTTCTTT
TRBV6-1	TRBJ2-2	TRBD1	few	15	CASLNRDRGPGELFF	TGTGCCAGCCTTAACCGGGACAGGGGTCCCGGGGAGCTGTTTTTT
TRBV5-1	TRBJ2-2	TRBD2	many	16	CASSLTSGLNTGELFF	TGCGCCAGCAGCTTGACTAGCGGGTTAAACACCGGGGAGCTGTTTTTT
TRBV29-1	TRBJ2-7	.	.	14	CSVRVPERSGEQYF	TGCAGCGTGCGAGTCCCGGAGCGGAGCGGCGAGCAGTACTTC
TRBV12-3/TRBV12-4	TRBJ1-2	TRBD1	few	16	CASGRRQGRGIYGYTF	TGTGCCAGTGGACGGAGACAGGGGCGAGGAATCTATGGCTACACCTTC
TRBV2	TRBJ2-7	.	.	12	CASQGGYYEQYF	TGTGCCAGCCAGGGCGGCTACTACGAGCAGTACTTC
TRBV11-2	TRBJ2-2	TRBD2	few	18	CASSLFGTSGWSTGELFF	TGTGCCAGCAGCTTATTTGGGACTAGCGGGTGGAGCACCGGGGAGCTGTTTTTT
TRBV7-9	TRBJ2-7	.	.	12	CASRKGGYEQYF	TGTGCCAGCAGAAAAGGGGGGTACGAGCAGTACTTC
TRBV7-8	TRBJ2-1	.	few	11	CASTGTGEQFF	TGTGCCAGCACTGGAACAGGCGAGCAGTTCTTC
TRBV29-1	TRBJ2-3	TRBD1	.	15	CSVERQGASTDTQYF	TGCAGCGTTGAACGACAGGGGGCTAGCACAGATACGCAGTATTTT